This T cell receptor (beta chain) stems from a study of blood T cells in healthy people across ages (dated by TCRdb to about 2015). Broadly, across the study: In model experiments, template switching captured about one uniquely barcoded TCR beta cDNA molecule for every two T cells. To track age-related changes in TCR beta repertoire diversity, the study relied on deep sequencing normalized with unique cDNA molecular identifiers. Four age groups were formed from the donors: young (average about 16 years), middle-aged (approximately 40), aged (over 55) and long-lived (82). For two donors (one aged 18 to 29 and one aged 80 or older), the study analyzed two additional independent replicas of 1 million unique cDNA reads from the same blood draw. To avoid experimental bias, donors of different ages were distributed randomly across sequencing lanes. The paper's findings and limits, for the study overall: Conclusive comparison of naive and antigen-experienced compartments was prevented by the profiling of bulk unsorted PBMCs. Donor CMV infection status was unknown, potentially confounding age-related changes in expanded clonotypes. Total diversity estimates from one million sequenced T cells were considered lower bounds and underestimates. Observed TCR beta diversity correlated strongly with the percentage of naive T cells measured by flow cytometry. As age increased, observed TCR beta diversity per million T cells dropped in a roughly linear way, and a significant reduction was already evident by age 40. The long-lived group showed more naive CD4+ T cells, fewer expanded clones and increased TCR diversity than the aged group, suggesting age selection.

The library was produced with 5' RACE. TCRdb shows the sequencer as Illumina HiSeq 2500. A second PCR of 7 to 11 cycles was run with a J-beta primer mix and a sample-barcoded 5' primer. Each TCR beta cDNA molecule received a unique molecular identifier from a template-switch 5' adaptor carrying 12 random nucleotides. Each sample yielded at least 2.5 million CDR3-containing paired-end reads. First-strand cDNA synthesis was performed from all RNA using the Mint cDNA synthesis kit, with priming by a TRBC-specific oligonucleotide. Following uracil-DNA glycosylase treatment, a first 18-cycle PCR with universal primers M1SS and BC2_uni_R was performed on all cDNA. The authors' pipeline ran thus. For normalization, 1 million high-quality reads were randomly selected from each sample, with every read carrying a distinct molecular identifier. Reads sharing molecular identifiers were discarded rather than binned into consensus sequences. CDR3 identification, clonotype clustering and error correction used MiTCR with a Q25 quality threshold and the strictest error-elimination algorithm. A nonparametric unseen species model with Euler transformation was used to estimate a lower bound on total TCR beta diversity. TCRdb reran the public reads through fastp at Q25 and MiXCR, keeping productive beta chains. Identical CDR3 protein sequences are pooled into one entry, listed with their most common genes and DNA. The V and J calls come from TCRdb's annotation, not from the publication. Present in this sample are about 630,000 distinct CDR3 sequences, roughly 20% of which were seen just once. Approximately 3.7% of the sample is taken by the ten largest.

Taken from the germline V gene (reference sequence), the CDR1 and CDR2 loops are SEHNR and FQNEAQ. The CDR3, from cysteine to phenylalanine, totals 16 residues. The CDR3 DNA has 48 bases and is translated from base 1. The junction shows trimming of 3 bases on V and 0 bases on J, and the gene matches do not reach 6 bases of it. Of note for this clonotype: It lacks a known antigen. No quality values exist for individual bases; no much larger clone is one base distant.

The roughly 42 donors, aged about 6 to 95 years, were systemically healthy Caucasian individuals from Russia. Each donor gave ten milliliters of peripheral blood, drawn into EDTA-treated Vacutainer tubes. PBMCs were isolated by Ficoll-Paque density-gradient centrifugation, with at least 6.5 million obtained per sample. Trizol reagent was used to extract total RNA from the PBMCs, yielding at least 5 micrograms per sample. For every donor, flow cytometry on a PBMC aliquot measured the percentage of naive CD45RAhigh/CD27high T cells. Recombination connected TRBV7-9 to TRBJ2-7, with TRBD1 matching 9 junction bases. Sequenced material: blood. This receptor was taken from a man between 70 and 80 years old in good health. The CDR3 protein: CASSFPGQGSSYEQYF. The nucleotides are TGTGCCAGCAGCTTTCCGGGACAGGGAAGCTCCTACGAGCAGTACTTC. The full variable domain, with segments outside the CDR3 supplied by the reference TRBV7-9 and TRBJ2-7 proteins, appears as DTGVSQNPRHKITKRGQNVTFRCDPISEHNRLYWYRQTLGQGPEFLTYFQNEAQLEKSRLLSDRFSAERPKGSFSTLEIQRTEQGDSAMYLCASSFPGQGSSYEQYFGPGTRLTVT.